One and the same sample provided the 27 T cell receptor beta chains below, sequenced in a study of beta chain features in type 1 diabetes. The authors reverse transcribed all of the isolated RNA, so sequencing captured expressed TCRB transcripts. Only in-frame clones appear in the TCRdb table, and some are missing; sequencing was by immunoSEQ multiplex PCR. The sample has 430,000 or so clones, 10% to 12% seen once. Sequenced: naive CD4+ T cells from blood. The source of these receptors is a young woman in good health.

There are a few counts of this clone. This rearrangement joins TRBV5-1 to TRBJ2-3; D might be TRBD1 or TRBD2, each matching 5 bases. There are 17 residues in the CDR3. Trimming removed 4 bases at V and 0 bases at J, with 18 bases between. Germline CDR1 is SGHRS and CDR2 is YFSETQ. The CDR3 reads CASSTRPGRSSTDTQYF. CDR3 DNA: TGCGCCAGCAGCACCAGACCGGGACGGTCTAGCACAGATACGCAGTATTTT.

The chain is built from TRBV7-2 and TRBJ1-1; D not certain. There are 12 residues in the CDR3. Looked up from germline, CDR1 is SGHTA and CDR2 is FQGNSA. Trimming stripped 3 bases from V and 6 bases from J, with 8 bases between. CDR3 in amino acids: CASSFASPEAFF. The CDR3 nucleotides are TGTGCCAGCAGCTTTGCTTCCCCTGAAGCTTTCTTT.

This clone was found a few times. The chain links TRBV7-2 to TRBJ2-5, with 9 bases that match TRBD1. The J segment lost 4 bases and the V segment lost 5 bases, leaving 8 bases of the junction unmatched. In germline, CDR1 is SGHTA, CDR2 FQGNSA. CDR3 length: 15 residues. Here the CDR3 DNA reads TGTGCCAGCAGCCGCGGACAGGGGTTCCGAGAGACCCAGTACTTC. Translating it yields CASSRGQGFRETQYF. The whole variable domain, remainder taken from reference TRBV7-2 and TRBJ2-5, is GAGVSQSPSNKVTEKGKDVELRCDPISGHTALYWYRQSLGQGLEFLIYFQGNSAPDKSGLPSDRFSAERTGGSVSTLTIQRTQQEDSAVYLCASSRGQGFRETQYFGPGTRLLVL.

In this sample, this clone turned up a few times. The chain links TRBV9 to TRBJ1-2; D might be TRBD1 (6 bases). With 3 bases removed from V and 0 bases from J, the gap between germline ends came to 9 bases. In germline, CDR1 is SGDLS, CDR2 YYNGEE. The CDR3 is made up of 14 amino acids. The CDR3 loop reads CASSGTAANYGYTF. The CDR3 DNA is TGTGCCAGCAGCGGGACAGCAGCTAACTATGGCTACACCTTC. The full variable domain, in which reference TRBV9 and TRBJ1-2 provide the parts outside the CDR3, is DSGVTQTPKHLITATGQRVTLRCSPRSGDLSVYWYQQSLDQGLQFLIQYYNGEERAKGNILERFSAQQFPDLHSELNLSSLELGDSALYFCASSGTAANYGYTFGSGTRLTVV.

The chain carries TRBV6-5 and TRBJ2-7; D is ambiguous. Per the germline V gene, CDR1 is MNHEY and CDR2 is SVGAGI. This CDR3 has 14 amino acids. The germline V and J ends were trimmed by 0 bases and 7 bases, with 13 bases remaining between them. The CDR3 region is CASSYSKVVREQYF. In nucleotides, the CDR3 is TGTGCCAGCAGTTACTCGAAGGTTGTGAGGGAGCAGTACTTC.

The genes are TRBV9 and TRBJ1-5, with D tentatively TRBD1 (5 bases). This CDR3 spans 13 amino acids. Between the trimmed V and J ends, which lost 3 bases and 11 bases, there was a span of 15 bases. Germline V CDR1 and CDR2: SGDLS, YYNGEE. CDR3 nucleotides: TGTGCCAGCAGCGCCGAAATCGGGACGGCCCAGCATTTT. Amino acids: CASSAEIGTAQHF.

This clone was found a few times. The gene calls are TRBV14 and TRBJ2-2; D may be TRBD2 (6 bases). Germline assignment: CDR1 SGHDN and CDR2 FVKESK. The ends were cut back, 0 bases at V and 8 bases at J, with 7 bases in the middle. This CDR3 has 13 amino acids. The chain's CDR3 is CASSQDLAGELFF. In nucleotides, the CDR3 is TGTGCCAGCAGCCAAGATCTAGCGGGGGAGCTGTTTTTT. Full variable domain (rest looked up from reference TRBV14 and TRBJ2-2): EAGVTQFPSHSVIEKGQTVTLRCDPISGHDNLYWYRRVMGKEIKFLLHFVKESKQDESGMPNNRFLAERTGGTYSTLKVQPAELEDSGVYFCASSQDLAGELFFGEGSRLTVL.

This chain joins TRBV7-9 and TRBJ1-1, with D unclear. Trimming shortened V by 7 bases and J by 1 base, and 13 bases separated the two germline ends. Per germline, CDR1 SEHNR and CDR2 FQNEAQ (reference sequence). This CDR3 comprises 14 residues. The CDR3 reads CASNPQVANTEAFF. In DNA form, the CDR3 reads TGTGCCAGCAACCCGCAGGTGGCGAACACTGAAGCTTTCTTT.

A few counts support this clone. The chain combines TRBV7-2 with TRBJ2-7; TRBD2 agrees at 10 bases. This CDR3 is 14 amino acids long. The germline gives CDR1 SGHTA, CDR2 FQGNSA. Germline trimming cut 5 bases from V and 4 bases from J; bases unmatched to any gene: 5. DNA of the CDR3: TGTGCCAGCAGCGCGGGACTAGCGAATTACGAGCAGTACTTC. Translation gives CASSAGLANYEQYF.

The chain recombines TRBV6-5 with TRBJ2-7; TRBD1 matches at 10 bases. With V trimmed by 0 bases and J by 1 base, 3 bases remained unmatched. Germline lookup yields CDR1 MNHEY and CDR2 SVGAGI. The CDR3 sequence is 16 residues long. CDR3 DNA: TGTGCCAGCAGTTACTCGCCGGGACAGGGGTCCTACGAGCAGTACTTC. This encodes CASSYSPGQGSYEQYF.

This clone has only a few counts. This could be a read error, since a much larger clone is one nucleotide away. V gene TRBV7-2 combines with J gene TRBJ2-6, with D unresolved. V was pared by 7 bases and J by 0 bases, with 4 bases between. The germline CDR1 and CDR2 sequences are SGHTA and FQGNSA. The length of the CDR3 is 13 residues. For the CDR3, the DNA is TGTGCCAGCACCTACTCTGGGGCCAACGTCCTGACTTTC. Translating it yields CASTYSGANVLTF.

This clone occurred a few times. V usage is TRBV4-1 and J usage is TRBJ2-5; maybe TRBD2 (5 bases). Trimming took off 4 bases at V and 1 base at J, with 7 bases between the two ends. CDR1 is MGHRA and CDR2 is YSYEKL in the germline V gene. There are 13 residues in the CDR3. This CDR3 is CASSLGAQETQYF. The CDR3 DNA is TGCGCCAGCAGCCTGGGAGCCCAAGAGACCCAGTACTTC.

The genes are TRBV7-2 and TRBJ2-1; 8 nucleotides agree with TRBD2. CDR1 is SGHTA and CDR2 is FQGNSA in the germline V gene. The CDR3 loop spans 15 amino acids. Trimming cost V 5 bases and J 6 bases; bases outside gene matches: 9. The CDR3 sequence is CASSLIGLAGNEQFF. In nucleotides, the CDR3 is TGTGCCAGCAGCCTAATCGGACTAGCTGGCAATGAGCAGTTCTTC.

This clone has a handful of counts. The CDR3, as DNA: TGTGCCAGCAGCTTACCGGGACAGGGGCGTGAAAAACTGTTTTTT. Translated, it gives CASSLPGQGREKLFF. J is TRBJ1-4 and V is TRBV7-6; 10 bases line up with TRBD1. The CDR3 sequence is 15 residues long. Germline loops: CDR1 SGHVS, CDR2 FNYEAQ. Trimming at V came to 2 bases and at J to 7 bases, leaving 4 bases not matched to a gene.

In DNA, the CDR3 is TGCGCCAGCAGCCACCCCGGGACTAGCAAAGAGACCCAGTACTTC. This encodes CASSHPGTSKETQYF. This chain links TRBV4-1 with TRBJ2-5; TRBD2 aligns across 9 bases. The CDR3 is 15 residues long. Germline CDR1 reads MGHRA; CDR2 reads YSYEKL. Trimming cost V 3 bases and J 3 bases; bases outside gene matches: 5.

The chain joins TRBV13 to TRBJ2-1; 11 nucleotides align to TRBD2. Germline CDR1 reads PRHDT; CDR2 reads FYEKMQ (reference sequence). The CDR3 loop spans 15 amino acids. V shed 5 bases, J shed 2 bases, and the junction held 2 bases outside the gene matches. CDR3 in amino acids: CASSRLAGTYNEQFF. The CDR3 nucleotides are TGTGCCAGCAGCCGACTAGCGGGAACCTACAATGAGCAGTTCTTC.

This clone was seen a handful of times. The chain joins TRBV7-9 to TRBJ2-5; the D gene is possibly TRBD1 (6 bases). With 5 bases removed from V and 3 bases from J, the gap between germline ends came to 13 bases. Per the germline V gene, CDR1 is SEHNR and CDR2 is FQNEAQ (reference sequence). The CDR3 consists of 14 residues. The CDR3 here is CASSSMTGEETQYF. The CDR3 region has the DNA TGTGCCAGCAGCAGCATGACAGGTGAAGAGACCCAGTACTTC.

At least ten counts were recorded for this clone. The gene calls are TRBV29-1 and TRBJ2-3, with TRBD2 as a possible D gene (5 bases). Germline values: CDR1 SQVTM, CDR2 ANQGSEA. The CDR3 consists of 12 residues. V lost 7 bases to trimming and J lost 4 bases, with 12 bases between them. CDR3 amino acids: CSETEVADTQYF. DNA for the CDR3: TGCAGCGAAACGGAGGTAGCAGATACGCAGTATTTT.

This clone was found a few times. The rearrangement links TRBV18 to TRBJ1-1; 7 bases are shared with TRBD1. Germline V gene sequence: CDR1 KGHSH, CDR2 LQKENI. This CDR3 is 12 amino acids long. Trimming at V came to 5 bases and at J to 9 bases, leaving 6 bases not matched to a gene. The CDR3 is CASSSTGDQAFF. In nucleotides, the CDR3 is TGTGCCAGCTCAAGTACAGGGGACCAAGCTTTCTTT.

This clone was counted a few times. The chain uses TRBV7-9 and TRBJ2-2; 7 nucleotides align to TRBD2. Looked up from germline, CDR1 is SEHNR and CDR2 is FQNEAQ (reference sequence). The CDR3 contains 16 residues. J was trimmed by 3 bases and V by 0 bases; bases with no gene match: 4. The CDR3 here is CASSLAASGYTGELFF. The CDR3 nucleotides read TGTGCCAGCAGCTTAGCGGCTAGCGGATACACCGGGGAGCTGTTTTTT.

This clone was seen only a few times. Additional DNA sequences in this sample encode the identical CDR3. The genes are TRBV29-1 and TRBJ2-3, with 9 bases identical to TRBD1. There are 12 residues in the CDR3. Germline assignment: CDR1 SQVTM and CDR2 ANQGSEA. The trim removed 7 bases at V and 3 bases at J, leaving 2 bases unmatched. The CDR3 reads CSADRGTDTQYF. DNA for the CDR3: TGCAGCGCGGACAGGGGAACAGATACGCAGTATTTT.

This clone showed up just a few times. The CDR3 sequence is CASSYGTYEQYF. The DNA for the CDR3 is TGTGCCAGCAGTTACGGCACCTACGAGCAGTACTTC. V is TRBV6-6 and J is TRBJ2-7; D not certain. Germline V lookup: CDR1 MNHNY, CDR2 SVGAGI (reference sequence). This CDR3 is 12 amino acids long. Trimming pared 2 bases from V and 2 bases from J, leaving 4 bases between.

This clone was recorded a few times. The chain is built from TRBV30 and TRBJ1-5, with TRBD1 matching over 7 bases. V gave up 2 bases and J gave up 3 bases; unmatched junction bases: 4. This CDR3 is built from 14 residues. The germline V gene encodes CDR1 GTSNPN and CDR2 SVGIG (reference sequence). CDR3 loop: CAWSSGTVNQPQHF. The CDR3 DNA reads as TGTGCCTGGAGTTCCGGGACAGTCAATCAGCCCCAGCATTTT.

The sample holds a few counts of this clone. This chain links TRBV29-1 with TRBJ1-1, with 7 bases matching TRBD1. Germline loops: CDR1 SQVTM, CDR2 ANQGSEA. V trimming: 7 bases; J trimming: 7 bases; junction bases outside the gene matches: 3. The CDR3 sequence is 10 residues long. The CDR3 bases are TGCAGCGGCCGGGACAGTGAAGCTTTCTTT. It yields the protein CSGRDSEAFF.

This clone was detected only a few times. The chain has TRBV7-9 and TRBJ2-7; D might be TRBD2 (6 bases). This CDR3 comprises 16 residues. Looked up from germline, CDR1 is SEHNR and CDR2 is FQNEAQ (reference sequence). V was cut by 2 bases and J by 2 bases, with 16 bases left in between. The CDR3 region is CASSLPPGAVTYEQYF. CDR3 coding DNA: TGTGCCAGCAGCTTACCTCCGGGAGCCGTAACCTACGAGCAGTACTTC.

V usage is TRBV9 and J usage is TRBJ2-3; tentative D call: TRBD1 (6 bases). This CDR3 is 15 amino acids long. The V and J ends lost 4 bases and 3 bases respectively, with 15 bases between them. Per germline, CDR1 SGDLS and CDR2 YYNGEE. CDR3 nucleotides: TGTGCCAGCAGCCCCTACAGGGCGGAGACAGATACGCAGTATTTT. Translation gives CASSPYRAETDTQYF.

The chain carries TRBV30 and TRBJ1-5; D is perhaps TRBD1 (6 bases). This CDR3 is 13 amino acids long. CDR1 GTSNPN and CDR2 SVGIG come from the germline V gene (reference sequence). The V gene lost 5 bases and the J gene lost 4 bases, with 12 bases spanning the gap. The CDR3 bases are TGTGCCTGGGGCTTACAGGGTAATCAGCCCCAGCATTTT. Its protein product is CAWGLQGNQPQHF.